This T cell receptor (beta chain) was identified in a study of blood T cell repertoires in COVID-19. The overall study: Acute and convalescent COVID-19 specimens originated in the United States, Italy and Spain. T cells, B-cell-depleted T cells, or PBMCs provided the cDNA or gDNA that served as material.

V was pared by 2 bases and J by 5 bases, with 5 bases of the junction left unmatched. CDR3 length: 16 amino acids. Germline V gene lookup returns CDR1 SGHTA and CDR2 FQGNSA. In the original processing: Reference gene primers were amplified, and this amplification served to estimate nucleated cell counts. Repertoires were generated with immunoSEQ multiplex PCR, while TCRdb's copy carries only in-frame clones and drops some. That table furnishes V, J and clone size, whereas the DNA furnished D and trimming. The table records around 200,000 clones, 70% to 90% of them present only once. Sample: peripheral blood. The chain carries TRBV7-2 and TRBJ2-2; TRBD1 matches at 10 bases. The sequence was collected from an elderly woman with acute or convalescent COVID-19. The CDR3 region is CASSLMGQGLTGELFF. CDR3 bases: TGTGCCAGCAGCTTAATGGGACAGGGGCTTACCGGGGAGCTGTTTTTT.